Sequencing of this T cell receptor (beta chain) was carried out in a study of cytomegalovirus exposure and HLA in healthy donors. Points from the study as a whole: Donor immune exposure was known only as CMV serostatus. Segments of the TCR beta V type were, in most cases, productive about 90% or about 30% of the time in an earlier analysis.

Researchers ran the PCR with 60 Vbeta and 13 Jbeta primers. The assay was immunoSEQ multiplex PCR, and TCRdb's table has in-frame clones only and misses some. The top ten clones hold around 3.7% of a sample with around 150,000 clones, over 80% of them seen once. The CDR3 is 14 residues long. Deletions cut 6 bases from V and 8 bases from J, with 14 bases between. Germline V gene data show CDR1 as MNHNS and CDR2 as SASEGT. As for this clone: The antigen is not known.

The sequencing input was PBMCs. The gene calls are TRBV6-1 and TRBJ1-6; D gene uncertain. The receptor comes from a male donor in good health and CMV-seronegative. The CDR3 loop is CASRVGNRDSPLHF. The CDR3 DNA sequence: TGTGCCAGCAGGGTCGGGAACAGAGATTCACCCCTCCACTTT.